This is a list of T cell receptor beta chains from one sample in a study of shared clonotypes between healthy human individuals. Data came from immunoSEQ multiplex PCR; TCRdb stores just in-frame clones and leaves some out. This sample carries around 2,000,000 clones, roughly 95% of them seen once, and the ten largest clones take more than 0.1%. Input material: naive CD4+ T cells sorted from blood. Receptors originate from a young man in good health. Both conserved end residues are part of each CDR3. The D gene is left open where the match is weak. Some rows have no size entry. The others give once, few or many, or a class for an expanded clone.

>-|-|TRBV10-2|TRBJ2-3
CASSELMAPWLGADTQYF
TGCGCCAGCAGTGAGCTTATGGCACCCTGGCTCGGAGCAGATACGCAGTATTTT
>-|-|TRBV5-6|TRBJ2-5
CASSPTYQETQYF
TGTGCCAGCAGCCCAACGTACCAAGAGACCCAGTACTTC
>-|-|TRBV10-2|TRBJ2-7
CASSEEGRVPSEQYF
TGCGCCAGCAGTGAGGAAGGTAGGGTCCCTTCCGAGCAGTACTTC
>TRBD2|-|TRBV19|TRBJ2-2
CASRRAGGNTGELFF
TGTGCCAGTAGAAGAGCGGGAGGGAACACCGGGGAGCTGTTTTTT
>-|-|TRBV7-6|TRBJ2-7
CASSLEQGSPYEQYF
TGTGCCAGCAGCTTAGAGCAGGGGTCGCCCTACGAGCAGTACTTC
>-|few|TRBV30|TRBJ1-5
CAWSVGADQPQHF
TGTGCCTGGAGTGTAGGGGCAGATCAGCCCCAGCATTTT
>-|-|TRBV28|TRBJ1-1
CASSLNQGSTEAFF
TGTGCCAGCAGTTTAAATCAGGGGAGCACTGAAGCTTTCTTT
>TRBD2|-|TRBV9|TRBJ2-1
CASSETLLIAGGNNEQFF
TGTGCCAGCAGCGAGACCCTCCTGATAGCGGGAGGCAACAATGAGCAGTTCTTC
>-|-|TRBV27|TRBJ1-5
CASSLTWTAQPQHF
TGTGCCAGCAGCCTGACTTGGACGGCGCAGCCCCAGCATTTT
>-|-|TRBV6-1|TRBJ1-5
CATNRVNQPQHF
TGTGCCACCAACAGGGTTAATCAGCCCCAGCATTTT
>TRBD2|-|TRBV30|TRBJ2-7
CAWGTAGAVYF
TGTGCCTGGGGTACTGCGGGAGCGGTGTACTTC
>TRBD2|-|TRBV10-3|TRBJ2-3
CAIRGLAGSTDTQYF
TGTGCCATCAGGGGACTAGCGGGGAGCACAGATACGCAGTATTTT
>-|-|TRBV28|TRBJ2-1
CASSSPGGFRSYNEQFF
TGTGCCAGCAGTTCCCCCGGTGGATTTAGGTCCTACAATGAGCAGTTCTTC
>-|-|TRBV2|TRBJ2-1
CASRADSSPYNEQFF
TGTGCCAGCAGGGCTGACTCATCCCCATACAATGAGCAGTTCTTC
>TRBD2|-|TRBV18|TRBJ2-5
CASSPAAGEETQYF
TGTGCCAGCTCACCCGCAGCGGGAGAAGAGACCCAGTACTTC
>-|-|TRBV5-6|TRBJ1-5
CASSLSGYLQPQHF
TGTGCCAGCAGCTTATCGGGGTACCTTCAGCCCCAGCATTTT
>-|-|TRBV5-1|TRBJ1-1
CASSLEGLENTEAFF
TGCGCCAGCAGCTTGGAGGGGTTGGAGAACACTGAAGCTTTCTTT
>-|-|TRBV29-1|TRBJ1-1
CSVVRGTEAFF
TGCAGCGTAGTAAGGGGCACAGAAGCTTTCTTT
>-|-|TRBV27|TRBJ1-2
CASSLAAGANYGYTF
TGTGCCAGCAGTTTAGCGGCAGGAGCTAACTATGGCTACACCTTC
>-|-|TRBV7-6|TRBJ2-1
CASSLVGSYEQFF
TGTGCCAGCAGCTTAGTGGGTAGTTATGAGCAGTTCTTC
>TRBD1|-|TRBV7-9|TRBJ1-2
CASGDSPNYGYTF
TGTGCCAGCGGGGACAGTCCTAACTATGGCTACACCTTC
>-|-|TRBV5-1|TRBJ2-3
CASSSTSRADTQYF
TGCGCCAGCAGCTCCACTAGTCGTGCGGATACGCAGTATTTT
>-|-|TRBV5-8|TRBJ1-5
CASSLSRDGYSNQPQHF
TGTGCCAGCAGCTTGTCAAGGGACGGTTATAGCAATCAGCCCCAGCATTTT
>-|-|TRBV27|TRBJ1-5
CASNQQGPNQPQHF
TGTGCCAGCAATCAGCAGGGGCCCAATCAGCCCCAGCATTTT
>-|-|TRBV28|TRBJ1-5
CASSTDIYSNQPQHF
TGTGCCAGCAGTACGGATATCTATAGCAATCAGCCCCAGCATTTT
>-|-|TRBV11-2|TRBJ2-3
CASSDRTDTQYF
TGTGCCAGCAGCGATCGCACAGATACGCAGTATTTT
>-|-|TRBV7-9|TRBJ2-6
CASSLSIGANVLTF
TGTGCCAGCAGCCTAAGTATTGGGGCCAACGTCCTGACTTTC
>-|-|TRBV30|TRBJ1-2
CAWSRTEGYGYTF
TGTGCCTGGAGTCGGACAGAGGGCTATGGCTACACCTTC
>-|-|TRBV7-2|TRBJ1-5
CASSPEPPRAQHF
TGTGCCAGCAGCCCGGAGCCACCCAGGGCCCAGCATTTT
>TRBD2|-|TRBV28|TRBJ2-3
CASRAGAHSDTQYF
TGTGCCAGCAGAGCGGGGGCCCATTCAGATACGCAGTATTTT
>TRBD2|-|TRBV7-2|TRBJ2-7
CASRPGGGYEQYF
TGTGCCAGCAGACCGGGAGGCGGTTACGAGCAGTACTTC
>TRBD1|-|TRBV6-1|TRBJ2-7
CASSHTGTAYEQYF
TGTGCCAGCAGTCACACCGGGACAGCCTACGAGCAGTACTTC
>TRBD1|-|TRBV6-5|TRBJ2-7
CASRAGTVTYEQYF
TGTGCCAGCAGGGCCGGGACAGTTACCTACGAGCAGTACTTC